This T cell receptor (beta chain) is from a study of CD8+ T cells in alopecia areata. Turning to the study itself: Twice daily, treated patients received 5 to 10 mg of oral tofacitinib. Overall study findings and caveats: While patients received tofacitinib, many expanded lesional clones remained present in scalp and blood. Scalp sequencing captures resident alphabeta T cells of normal skin too.

Trimming took off 5 bases at V and 8 bases at J, with 13 bases between the two ends. The CDR3 length is 14 residues. Germline CDR1 reads SNHLY; CDR2 reads FYNNEI. As for treatment: oral pan-JAK inhibitor, 5-10 mg twice daily. As regards this clone: Its cognate antigen is unknown.

Following extraction, RNA underwent reverse transcription to cDNA, which served as the sequencing template. Method: immunoSEQ multiplex PCR; TCRdb's copy keeps in-frame clones and lacks some. This sample has around 270,000 clones, with roughly 60% found just once. The V call is TRBV2, the J call TRBJ1-6; weak D call: TRBD1 (5 bases). The input for sequencing was CD4+ T cells sorted from blood, taken at week 24, from a patient treated with tofacitinib. The TCR comes from a human donor with alopecia areata. DNA of the CDR3: TGTGCCAGCAGTTCAGGGTGGCCCGATTCACCCCTCCACTTT. It is translated as CASSSGWPDSPLHF.